This T cell receptor (beta chain) was sequenced in a study of regulatory T cells in long-lasting Graves disease. Points from the study as a whole: Patients with persistent Graves' had lower TCR diversity than newly diagnosed patients.

This clonotype has ten or more counts. Its specificity is not known. Sequencing libraries for TCR beta were prepared with iRepertoire HTBI primers and Arm-PCR of CDR3 regions. A single record per CDR3 protein comes from TCRdb applying MiXCR to the multiplex PCR reads. The table shows over 400,000 distinct CDR3 sequences, with 12% to 15% occurring only once. V was clipped by 5 bases and J by 4 bases, with 14 bases between them. Germline V CDR1 and CDR2: SGHRS, YFSETQ. The CDR3 covers 14 residues. Specified time point: newly diagnosed GD, antithyroid drugs for less than 3 months. From RNA extracted from PBMCs, the TCR library was made. All patients originated from an endocrinology department located in Xi'an, China. The data were also submitted as part of a second study, on T cells in Graves' hyperthyroidism and ophthalmopathy.

Here the sequenced sample was peripheral blood mononuclear cells (PBMCs), taken at new diagnosis, from a patient treated with antithyroid drugs. J is TRBJ2-3 and V is TRBV5-1, with D possibly being TRBD2 (6 bases). This sequence was found in a woman aged 45-59 years with Graves disease. DNA for the CDR3: TGCGCCAGCAGACTTACTAGCAGTTCAGATACGCAGTATTTT. Translated: CASRLTSSSDTQYF.